Below are 27 T cell receptor beta chains sequenced from a single sample in a study of molecular identifiers for immune sequencing clone quantification. MiXCR, applied by TCRdb to the PCR reads, yields one record per CDR3 protein. This sample has fewer than 75,000 distinct CDR3 sequences; about a sixth occur once, and the top ten carry approximately 1.6%. Sequencing used naive CD8+ T cells from blood, with Jurkat cell RNA spiked in. As to subset: FACS-sorted CD8+CD4-CCR7+CD45RA+ naive T cells. Receptors originate from a human donor in good health. Some libraries in this study had Jurkat cell RNA spiked in.

This clonotype was detected ten times or more. This sequence joins TRBV18 and TRBJ2-7; perhaps TRBD2 as D (6 bases). The CDR3 loop spans 17 amino acids. The germline V gene encodes CDR1 KGHSH and CDR2 LQKENI. The V and J ends lost 7 bases and 2 bases respectively, with 24 bases between them. The chain's CDR3 is CASLGPLAETTAYEQYF. The CDR3 DNA reads as TGTGCCAGCTTAGGCCCTTTAGCGGAAACGACTGCCTACGAGCAGTACTTC.

This clonotype was counted ten times or more. The genes are TRBV27 and TRBJ2-7; 13 bases map to TRBD2. CDR3 length equals 15 residues. Germline V gene lookup returns CDR1 MNHEY and CDR2 SMNVEV (reference sequence). The V and J ends lost 4 bases and 3 bases, in that order; junction bases with no gene match: 3. In DNA form, the CDR3 reads TGTGCCAGCAGTTCCGGACTAGCGGGAGACTACGAGCAGTACTTC. Translated: CASSSGLAGDYEQYF.

Remarks on this clonotype: This may be a read error, as it is one base from a much larger clone. The V call is TRBV14, the J call TRBJ2-3, with TRBD2 matching 8 bases. V lost 1 base and J lost 3; bases outside the gene matches: 6. The CDR3 extends over 16 amino acids. Looked up from germline, CDR1 is SGHDN and CDR2 is FVKESK. The CDR3 protein is CASSQVAGTWTDTQYF. The CDR3 nucleotides read TGTGCCAGCAGCCAAGTAGCGGGGACTTGGACAGATACGCAGTATTTT.

A word on this clonotype: One end of the junction does not line up with germline, which may come from a read error. V is TRBV11-2 and J is TRBJ1-1; D is uncertain. This CDR3 is 17 amino acids long. The germline CDR1 and CDR2 sequences are SGHAT and FQNNGV. The CDR3 DNA is TGTGCCAGCAGCTTAGCCTCCCTTGGCTGTATGAACACTGAAGCTTTCTTC. Its translation is CASSLASLGCMNTEAFF.

This clonotype came up many times. The CDR3 bases are TGTGCCAGCAGCTCGGGGGCGGACTACGAGCAGTACTTC. This translates into CASSSGADYEQYF. This chain connects TRBV7-9 to TRBJ2-7; D may correspond to TRBD1 or TRBD2 (6 bases each). The CDR3 loop spans 13 amino acids. V shed 4 bases and J shed 3 bases, with 10 bases lying between them. From germline, CDR1 is SEHNR and CDR2 FQNEAQ (reference sequence).

This clonotype was observed at least ten times. This chain links TRBV4-3 with TRBJ2-1, with D perhaps given as TRBD1 or TRBD2 (5 bases each). This CDR3 region has 15 residues. Germline assignment: CDR1 LGHNA and CDR2 YSLEER. V lost 0 bases and J 3 bases, leaving 9 bases between the germline ends. CDR3 in DNA: TGCGCCAGCAGCCAAGATCGGGGCGGCTACAATGAGCAGTTCTTC. It is translated as CASSQDRGGYNEQFF.

V usage is TRBV10-1 and J usage is TRBJ2-1; D call uncertain. CDR3 size: 15 residues. V was trimmed by 4 bases and J by 5 bases, leaving 15 bases between them. Germline CDR1 reads WNHNN; CDR2 reads SYGVQD (reference sequence). The CDR3 sequence is CASSGEWESDNEQFF. In DNA, the CDR3 is TGCGCCAGCAGTGGTGAGTGGGAATCTGACAATGAGCAGTTCTTC.

J is TRBJ2-7 and V is TRBV15, with D maybe TRBD2 (6 bases). Deletions cut 5 bases from V and 0 bases from J, with 17 bases between. Per the germline V gene, CDR1 is LNHNV and CDR2 is YYDKDF (reference sequence). The CDR3 is 16 residues long. CDR3 DNA sequence: TGTGCCACCAGCGACCCTAGACGGGGGAGCTCCTACGAGCAGTACTTC. Translating it yields CATSDPRRGSSYEQYF.

This clonotype has a count of ten or more. The chain recombines TRBV29-1 with TRBJ2-2; TRBD1 might be the D (6 bases). The CDR3 is made up of 14 amino acids. V lost 5 bases and J 0 bases, leaving 10 bases between the germline ends. The V gene's germline CDR1 is SQVTM and CDR2 ANQGSEA. In DNA, the CDR3 is TGCAGCGTTCCCGGGACAACGAACACCGGGGAGCTGTTTTTT. Its protein is CSVPGTTNTGELFF.

With respect to this clonotype: This may come from a read error, since a much larger clone is one base off. The chain joins TRBV29-1 to TRBJ2-1; D could derive from TRBD1 or TRBD2 (5 bases each). Germline lookup yields CDR1 SQVTM and CDR2 ANQGSEA. This CDR3 region has 13 residues. The CDR3 spells CSVELAWGNGQFF. The CDR3 DNA reads TGCAGCGTTGAGCTAGCCTGGGGCAATGGGCAGTTCTTC.

Comments on this clonotype: At one boundary the junction diverges from the germline segment, which might be a read error. V gene TRBV20-1 combines with J gene TRBJ2-3; TRBD2 matches 12 bases. CDR3 length: 17 residues. Germline lookup yields CDR1 DFQATT and CDR2 SNEGSKA (reference sequence). CDR3 in DNA: TGCAGTGCTATAACTAGCGGGAGGACTACTAGCACAGGTACGCCGTATTTT. Its protein product is CSAITSGRTTSTGTPYF.

This clonotype was found many times. V is TRBV11-2 and J is TRBJ2-7; D ambiguous. V lost 4 bases and J lost 4, with 8 bases in between. The CDR3 extends over 12 amino acids. CDR1 SGHAT and CDR2 FQNNGV come from the germline V gene. The CDR3 bases are TGTGCCAGCAGCTCCCGTGGGTACGAGCAGTACTTC. It translates to CASSSRGYEQYF.

The V gene is TRBV5-1, the J gene TRBJ2-1; D uncertain. Germline-derived CDR1 and CDR2 are SGHRS and YFSETQ. The CDR3 contains 14 residues. The germline V and J ends were trimmed by 4 bases and 5 bases, with 13 bases remaining between them. This CDR3 is CASSERRRDNEQFF. The CDR3 DNA follows: TGCGCCAGCAGCGAAAGACGTCGGGACAATGAGCAGTTCTTC.

This clonotype was counted at least ten times. The chain has TRBV9 and TRBJ1-5, with D perhaps TRBD1 (5 bases). Looked up from germline, CDR1 is SGDLS and CDR2 is YYNGEE. The CDR3 runs 15 residues. V was shortened by 0 bases and J by 0 bases, with 7 bases between the two germline ends. Written as DNA, the CDR3 is TGTGCCAGCAGCGTAGGAGGGGATAGCAATCAGCCCCAGCATTTT. Amino acids: CASSVGGDSNQPQHF.

This clonotype was counted at least ten times. This chain joins TRBV24-1 and TRBJ2-2, with no clear D. The germline gives CDR1 KGHDR, CDR2 SFDVKD. The CDR3 is 14 residues long. V was pared by 2 bases and J by 3 bases, with 6 bases between. The CDR3, as DNA: TGTGCCACCAGTGATTACACCTACACCGGGGAGCTGTTTTTT. Translating gives CATSDYTYTGELFF.

A note on this clonotype: Just one base apart from a much larger clone, this may be a read error. The CDR3 DNA follows: TGTGCCAGCAGGGGCATCAATTCACCCCCCCACTTT. Translated: CASRGINSPPHF. The V and J genes are TRBV7-9 and TRBJ1-6; D remains ambiguous. This CDR3 is built from 12 residues. CDR1 and CDR2 from the germline V gene are SEHNR and FQNEAQ (reference sequence).

This clonotype has a handful of counts. A much larger clone is a single base away; this may be a read error. This chain joins TRBV7-6 and TRBJ2-7; 13 bases align to TRBD2. The length of the CDR3 is 15 residues. V dropped 5 bases and J dropped 2; count of bases not matched to a gene: 3. Germline loops: CDR1 SGHVS, CDR2 FNYEAQ. Here the CDR3 DNA reads TGTGCCAGCAGCCCGACTAGCGGGAGGCCCTACGAGCAGTACTTC. Its protein is CASSPTSGRPYEQYF.

There are many counts of this clonotype. The J gene is TRBJ1-5, the V gene TRBV7-9, with D possibly being TRBD1 (5 bases). There are 15 residues in the CDR3. V was clipped by 6 bases and J by 5 bases, with 17 bases between them. Germline assignment: CDR1 SEHNR and CDR2 FQNEAQ (reference sequence). Written as DNA, the CDR3 is TGTGCCAGCAGATCTGGACACCCGGGGGATCAGCCCCAGCATTTT. Translated: CASRSGHPGDQPQHF.

The chain employs TRBV15 and TRBJ1-5, with D unresolved. Trimming removed 1 base from V and 5 bases from J, with 15 bases in between. CDR1 is LNHNV, CDR2 YYDKDF, per germline (reference sequence). The CDR3 totals 16 residues. The CDR3 protein is CATSRGTYRNDQPQHF. The CDR3 coding sequence is TGTGCCACCAGCAGAGGAACGTACCGAAACGATCAGCCCCAGCATTTT.

This clonotype was seen at least ten times. The chain carries TRBV5-6 and TRBJ1-5; D uncertain. Germline CDR1 and CDR2: SGHDT and YYEEEE. V was clipped by 0 bases and J by 3 bases, with 4 bases between them. This CDR3 contains 13 residues. Here the CDR3 DNA reads TGTGCCAGCAGCTTGGCGAACAATCAGCCCCAGCATTTT. This translates into CASSLANNQPQHF.

In this sample, this clonotype turned up a few times. This may stem from a read error, because a much larger clone lies one nucleotide away. V usage is TRBV7-9 and J usage is TRBJ1-1; D is ambiguous. In germline, CDR1 is SEHNR, CDR2 FQNEAQ (reference sequence). The CDR3 has 12 residues. V lost 5 bases and J 11 bases, leaving 15 bases between the germline ends. The CDR3 protein is CASSNDWVRAFF. The CDR3 bases are TGTGCCAGCAGCAACGACTGGGTACGGGCTTTCTTT.

This clonotype appeared many times. The chain joins TRBV7-9 to TRBJ1-1; 7 bases match TRBD1. Germline values: CDR1 SEHNR, CDR2 FQNEAQ (reference sequence). The CDR3 consists of 15 residues. Unmatched junction bases numbered 6, after V lost 3 bases and J lost 2 bases. The DNA of the CDR3 is TGTGCCAGCAGCTTGGTGACAGGGTTCAACACTGAAGCTTTCTTT. Protein: CASSLVTGFNTEAFF.

As for this clonotype: One end of the junction varies from germline; a read error may be responsible. The V and J genes are TRBV3-1 and TRBJ1-3, with D possibly matching TRBD1 (5 bases). This CDR3 contains 15 residues. Germline-derived CDR1 and CDR2 are LGHDT and YNNKEL (reference sequence). CDR3 nucleotide sequence: TGTGCCAGCAGCCAAGATCCGGACATCGGAAACACCGTATATTTT. As protein: CASSQDPDIGNTVYF. Based on the CDR3 plus reference TRBV3-1 and TRBJ1-3, the full variable domain is DTAVSQTPKYLVTQMGNDKSIKCEQNLGHDTMYWYKQDSKKFLKIMFSYNNKELIINETVPNRFSPKSPDKAHLNLHINSLELGDSAVYFCASSQDPDIGNTVYFGEGSWLTVV.

The CDR3 is CASSDGQGQETQYF. DNA of the CDR3: TGCGCCAGCAGCGACGGACAGGGGCAAGAGACCCAGTACTTC. This chain uses TRBV4-1 with TRBJ2-5; 9 bases align to TRBD1. Per germline, CDR1 MGHRA and CDR2 YSYEKL. The V gene end was trimmed by 5 bases and the J gene end by 2 bases; junction bases not matched to a gene: 3. This CDR3 is built from 14 residues.

This clonotype has ten or more counts. The genes are TRBV9 and TRBJ2-7; D could derive from TRBD1 or TRBD2 (5 bases each). Germline values: CDR1 SGDLS, CDR2 YYNGEE. The CDR3 sequence is 16 residues long. Trimming removed 4 bases from V and 1 base from J, with 18 bases in between. CDR3 DNA: TGTGCCAGCAGCCGAGGGACGCAGGAGGTATCCTACGAGCAGTACTTC. As protein: CASSRGTQEVSYEQYF.

This clonotype was detected many times. This chain connects TRBV2 to TRBJ2-7; a possible D gene is TRBD2 (6 bases). Looked up from germline, CDR1 is SNHLY and CDR2 is FYNNEI. This CDR3 has 14 amino acids. V was cut by 4 bases and J by 3 bases, with 13 bases left in between. For the CDR3, the DNA is TGTGCCAGCAGTGGACCCGGGAGCGGCTACGAGCAGTACTTC. Protein: CASSGPGSGYEQYF.

This clonotype was recorded many times. This chain uses TRBV13 with TRBJ2-7, with 9 bases lining up with TRBD1. Germline CDR1 PRHDT, CDR2 FYEKMQ (reference sequence). The CDR3 totals 17 residues. V was pared by 5 bases and J by 3 bases, with 14 bases of the junction left unmatched. CDR3 sequence (DNA): TGTGCCAGCAGCGCCCGTGGGAACAGGGGGCTCGGCTACGAGCAGTACTTC. Translation gives CASSARGNRGLGYEQYF.